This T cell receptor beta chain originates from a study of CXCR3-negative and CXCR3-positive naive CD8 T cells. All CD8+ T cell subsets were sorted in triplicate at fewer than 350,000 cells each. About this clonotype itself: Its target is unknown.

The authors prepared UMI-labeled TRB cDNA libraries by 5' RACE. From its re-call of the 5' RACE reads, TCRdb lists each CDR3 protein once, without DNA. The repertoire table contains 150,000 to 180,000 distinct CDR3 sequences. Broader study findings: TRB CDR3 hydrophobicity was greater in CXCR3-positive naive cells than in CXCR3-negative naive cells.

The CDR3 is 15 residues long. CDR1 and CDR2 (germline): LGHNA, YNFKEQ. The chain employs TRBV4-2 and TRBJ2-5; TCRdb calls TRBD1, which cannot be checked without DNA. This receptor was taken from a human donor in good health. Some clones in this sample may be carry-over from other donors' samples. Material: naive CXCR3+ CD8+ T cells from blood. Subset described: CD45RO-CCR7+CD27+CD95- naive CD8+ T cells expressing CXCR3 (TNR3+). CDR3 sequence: CASSQEDRDQETQYF.